This T cell receptor beta chain was sequenced for a study of beta chain features in type 1 diabetes. Study-level results: Over-representation of high TCR-expressing cells was a possible consequence of cDNA sequencing. Shortening of TCRB CDR3s, moderate but significant, appeared in all four CD4+ subsets of Type 1 diabetes patients.

The V and J ends lost 6 bases and 3 bases respectively, with 13 bases between them. The CDR3 length is 13 residues. The germline V gene encodes CDR1 SQVTM and CDR2 ANQGSEA. The isolated RNA, all of it, was reverse transcribed, so expressed TCRB transcripts were what got sequenced. The repertoire was sequenced with immunoSEQ multiplex PCR; TCRdb's copy has only in-frame clones and lacks some. Of hundreds of thousands of clones in the sample, approximately 28% were seen once. Concerning this clone itself: Its antigen remains unidentified.

The sequence came from a man in his late teens or twenties in good health. The specimen sequenced was naive CD4+ T cells from blood. This rearrangement joins TRBV29-1 to TRBJ2-3, with D uncertain. The CDR3 is CSVKPPATDTQYF. The CDR3 coding sequence is TGCAGCGTGAAGCCGCCGGCGACAGATACGCAGTATTTT.